This TCR beta chain came from a study of T cell responses to AZD1222 COVID-19 vaccine. V lost 2 bases and J 7 bases, leaving 15 bases between the germline ends. This CDR3 spans 15 amino acids. Germline assignment: CDR1 MNHEY and CDR2 SVGEGT. Study-level points and caveats: Donors in the cohort were predominantly white British and more often female, and clonal diversity was possibly underestimated. Spike-specific TCR depth and breadth grew after two AZD1222 doses.

Clones were sequenced by immunoSEQ multiplex PCR, and TCRdb holds only the in-frame ones, with some missing. Of some 170,000 clones in the sample, over 80% were seen once. Note on this clone: Its specificity is unknown.

The TCR sequence derives from an adult who received the MenACWY meningococcal vaccine as a control. The J gene is TRBJ2-1, the V gene TRBV6-2 or TRBV6-3, with no clear D. The source material was peripheral blood, sampled 28 days after the second dose of the MenACWY control vaccine. The CDR3 loop is CASSYGDNRRNEQFF. The DNA of the CDR3 is TGTGCCAGCAGTTACGGAGATAACAGAAGGAATGAGCAGTTCTTC.